This T cell receptor (beta chain) originates from a study of cytomegalovirus exposure and HLA in healthy donors. The method was immunoSEQ multiplex PCR; TCRdb's version includes in-frame clones alone and lacks a portion of them. This sample has 100,000 to 150,000 clones, with about 91% found just once. The CDR3 consists of 14 residues. V dropped 1 base and J dropped 1 base, with 7 bases sitting between them. Germline lookup yields CDR1 LNHNV and CDR2 YYDKDF (reference sequence). As concerns this clone: What it recognizes is unknown.

Whole-study results and caveats: Specific recognition of CMV antigens was confirmed in vitro for three chains (all CMV-associated).

The chain has TRBV15 and TRBJ1-1; D might be TRBD1 (5 bases). The sequence derives from a man aged 18 to 30 in good health and CMV-seronegative. Sequencing was carried out using PBMCs. CDR3 nucleotide sequence: TGTGCCACCAGCAGAGTTCAGGGGAACACTGAAGCTTTCTTT. Translated, it gives CATSRVQGNTEAFF.